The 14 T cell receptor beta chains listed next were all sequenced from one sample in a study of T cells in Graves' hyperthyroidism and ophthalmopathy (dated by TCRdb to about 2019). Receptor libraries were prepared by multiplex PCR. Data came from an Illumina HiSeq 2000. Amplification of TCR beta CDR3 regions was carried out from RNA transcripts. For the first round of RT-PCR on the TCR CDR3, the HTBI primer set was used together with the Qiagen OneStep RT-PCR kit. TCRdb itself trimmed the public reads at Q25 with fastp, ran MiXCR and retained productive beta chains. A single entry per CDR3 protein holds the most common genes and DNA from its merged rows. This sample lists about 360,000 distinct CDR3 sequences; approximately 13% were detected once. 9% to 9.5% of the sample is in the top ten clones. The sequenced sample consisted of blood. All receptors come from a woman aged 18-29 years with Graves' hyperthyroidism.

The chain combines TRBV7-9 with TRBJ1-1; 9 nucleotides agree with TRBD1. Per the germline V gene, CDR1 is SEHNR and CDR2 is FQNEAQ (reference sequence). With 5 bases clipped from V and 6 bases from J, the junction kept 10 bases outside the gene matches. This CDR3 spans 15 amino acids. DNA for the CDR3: TGTGCCAGCAGCGTACAGGGGGCTTTACTCCCTGAAGCTTTCTTT. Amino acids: CASSVQGALLPEAFF.

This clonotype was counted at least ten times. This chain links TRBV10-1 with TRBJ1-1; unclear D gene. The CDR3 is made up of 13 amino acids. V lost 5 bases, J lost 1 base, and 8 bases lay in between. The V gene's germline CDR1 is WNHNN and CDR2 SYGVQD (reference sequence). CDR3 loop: CASSSRENTEAFF. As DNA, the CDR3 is TGCGCCAGCAGTAGCCGGGAGAACACTGAAGCTTTCTTT.

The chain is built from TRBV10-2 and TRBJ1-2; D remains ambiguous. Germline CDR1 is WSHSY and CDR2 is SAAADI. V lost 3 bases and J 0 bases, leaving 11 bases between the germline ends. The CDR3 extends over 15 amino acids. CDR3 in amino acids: CASSDTLAANYGYTF. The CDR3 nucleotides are TGCGCCAGCAGTGACACCTTGGCAGCTAACTATGGCTACACCTTC.

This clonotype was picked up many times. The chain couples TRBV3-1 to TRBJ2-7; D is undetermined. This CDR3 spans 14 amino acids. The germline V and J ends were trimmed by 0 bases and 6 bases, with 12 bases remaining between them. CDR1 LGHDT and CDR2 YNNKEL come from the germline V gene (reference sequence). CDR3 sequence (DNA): TGTGCCAGCAGCCAAGATAAGACTGCTCGCGAGCAGTACTTC. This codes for CASSQDKTAREQYF.

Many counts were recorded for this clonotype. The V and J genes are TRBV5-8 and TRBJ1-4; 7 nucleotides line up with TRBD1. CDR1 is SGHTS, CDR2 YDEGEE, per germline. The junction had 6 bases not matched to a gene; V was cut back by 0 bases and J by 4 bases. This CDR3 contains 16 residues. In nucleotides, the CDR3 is TGTGCCAGCAGCTTGGGACCGGACAGGCTTAATGAAAAACTGTTTTTT. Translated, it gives CASSLGPDRLNEKLFF.

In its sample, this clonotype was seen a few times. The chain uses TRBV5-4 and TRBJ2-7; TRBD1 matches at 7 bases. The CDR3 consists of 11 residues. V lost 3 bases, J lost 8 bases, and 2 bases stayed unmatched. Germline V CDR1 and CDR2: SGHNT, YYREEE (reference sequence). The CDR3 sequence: CASSWDSQQYF. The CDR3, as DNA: TGTGCCAGCAGCTGGGACAGCCAGCAGTACTTC. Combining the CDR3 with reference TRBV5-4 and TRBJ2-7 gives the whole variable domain ETGVTQSPTHLIKTRGQQVTLRCSSQSGHNTVSWYQQALGQGPQFIFQYYREEENGRGNFPPRFSGLQFPNYSSELNVNALELDDSALYLCASSWDSQQYFGPGTRLTVT.

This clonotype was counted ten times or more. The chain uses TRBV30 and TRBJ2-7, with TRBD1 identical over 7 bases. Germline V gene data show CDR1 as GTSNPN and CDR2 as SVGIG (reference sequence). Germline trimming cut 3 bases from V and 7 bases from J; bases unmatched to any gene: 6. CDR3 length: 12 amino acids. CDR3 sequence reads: CAWSQGVGEQYF. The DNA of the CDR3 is TGTGCCTGGAGCCAGGGGGTTGGGGAGCAGTACTTC.

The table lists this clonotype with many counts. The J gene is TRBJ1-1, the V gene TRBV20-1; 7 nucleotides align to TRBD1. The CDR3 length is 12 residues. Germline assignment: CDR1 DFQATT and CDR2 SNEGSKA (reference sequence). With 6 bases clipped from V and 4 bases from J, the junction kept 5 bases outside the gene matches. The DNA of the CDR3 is TGCAGTGCGACCGCAGGGGGCACTGAAGCTTTCTTT. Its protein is CSATAGGTEAFF.

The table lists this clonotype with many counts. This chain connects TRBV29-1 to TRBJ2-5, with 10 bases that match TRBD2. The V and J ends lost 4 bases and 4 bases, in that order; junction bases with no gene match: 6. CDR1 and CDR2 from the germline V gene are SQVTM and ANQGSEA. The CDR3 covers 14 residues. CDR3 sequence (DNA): TGCAGCGTTGCCCAGCGGGAGGGTGGAGAGACCCAGTACTTC. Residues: CSVAQREGGETQYF.

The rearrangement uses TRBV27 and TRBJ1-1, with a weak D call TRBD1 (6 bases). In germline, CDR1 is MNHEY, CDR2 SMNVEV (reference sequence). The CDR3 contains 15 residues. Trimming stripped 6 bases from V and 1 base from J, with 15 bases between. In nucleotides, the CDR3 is TGTGCCAGCAGATCGGGGGGGCAGGAGAACACTGAAGCTTTCTTT. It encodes CASRSGGQENTEAFF.

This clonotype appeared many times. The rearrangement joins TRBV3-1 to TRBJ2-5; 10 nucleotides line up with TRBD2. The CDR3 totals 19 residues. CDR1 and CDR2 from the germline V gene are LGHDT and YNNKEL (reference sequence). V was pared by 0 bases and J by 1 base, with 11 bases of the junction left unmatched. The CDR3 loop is CASSQEWSGGAHAQETQYF. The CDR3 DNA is TGTGCCAGCAGCCAAGAGTGGAGCGGGGGGGCCCATGCCCAAGAGACCCAGTACTTC.

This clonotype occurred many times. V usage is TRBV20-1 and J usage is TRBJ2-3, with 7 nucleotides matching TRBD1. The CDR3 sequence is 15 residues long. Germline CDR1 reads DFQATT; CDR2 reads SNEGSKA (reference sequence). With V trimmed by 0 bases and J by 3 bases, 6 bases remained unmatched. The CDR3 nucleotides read TGCAGTGCTAGAGATTTAGGGGGCCAAACAGATACGCAGTATTTT. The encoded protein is CSARDLGGQTDTQYF.

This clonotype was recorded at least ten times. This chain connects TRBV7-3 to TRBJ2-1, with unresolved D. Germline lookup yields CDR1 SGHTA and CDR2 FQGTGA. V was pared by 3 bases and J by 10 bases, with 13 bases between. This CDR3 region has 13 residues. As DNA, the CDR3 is TGTGCCAGCAGCTTGGGTTTTTTGGACGAGCAGTTCTTC. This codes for CASSLGFLDEQFF.

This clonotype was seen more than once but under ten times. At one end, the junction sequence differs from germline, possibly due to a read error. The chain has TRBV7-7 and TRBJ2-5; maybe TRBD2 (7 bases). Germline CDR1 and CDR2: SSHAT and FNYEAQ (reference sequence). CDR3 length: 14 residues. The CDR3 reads CASSPRGATETQYF. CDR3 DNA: TGTGCTAGCAGCCCCCGGGGGGCGACGGAGACCCAGTACTTC.